This is a list of T cell receptor beta chains from one sample in a study of chemoradiotherapy in HPV16-positive cancers. The data were produced by immunoSEQ multiplex PCR, yet TCRdb's version contains in-frame clones alone and is incomplete. This table holds fewer than 40,000 clones, roughly 90% found once. Sample: blood, taken from a patient who underwent chemoradiotherapy. The source of these receptors is a human donor with HPV-associated anogenital cancer. CDR3s leave out the opening cysteine and the closing phenylalanine or tryptophan. The order of the fields is CDR3 protein, V gene.

ASSPGAGTEAF TRBV19
ASSPTGGDGGSPLH TRBV7-3
ASSQWDRGDEKLF TRBV14
ASSRPSGTGYQPQH TRBV19
ASSDGGLGNTIY TRBV25-1
ASRRRLAGIGETQY TRBV21-1
ASSLIQGVGVATEAF TRBV7-9
ASSPGVATNYGYT TRBV18
ASTWGSPGNTIY TRBV7-2
ASSKRDRTAKAF TRBV19
ASGLAGAYNEQF TRBV9
ASGAQETQY TRBV2
ASSSSGIRETQY TRBV7-9
AISEILAGGTSTDTQY TRBV10-3
ASGGYNEQF TRBV9
ASSPALTGANQPQH TRBV7-2
ASRTGAGNTIY TRBV28
ASSVRQGGGTDTQY TRBV9